The next 6 T cell receptor beta chains were all read from a single sample in a study of blood T cell repertoires in COVID-19. Only in-frame clones appear in the TCRdb table, and some are missing; sequencing was by immunoSEQ multiplex PCR. The table lists fewer than 130,000 clones, roughly four fifths of them singletons. Sequencing was performed on peripheral blood. The receptor set was obtained from a woman in her fifties or sixties with acute or convalescent COVID-19.

The gene calls are TRBV4-2 and TRBJ1-1; possible D gene TRBD1, 6 bases. The germline V gene encodes CDR1 LGHNA and CDR2 YNFKEQ. V was trimmed by 2 bases and J by 2 bases, leaving 15 bases between them. The CDR3 covers 16 residues. The CDR3 reads CASSQISGHPNTEAFF. As DNA, the CDR3 is TGTGCCAGCAGCCAAATATCGGGACACCCCAACACTGAAGCTTTCTTT.

The chain has TRBV2 and TRBJ2-1; a weak D match, TRBD2 (6 bases). Trimming removed 5 bases at V and 6 bases at J, with 14 bases between. Germline CDR1 is SNHLY and CDR2 is FYNNEI. This CDR3 comprises 14 residues. The CDR3 DNA is TGTGCCAGCAGTTTAGTGGGGGGAGCCAATGAGCAGTTCTTC. Encoded protein: CASSLVGGANEQFF. The full variable domain, with the rest looked up from reference TRBV2 and TRBJ2-1, is EPEVTQTPSHQVTQMGQEVILRCVPISNHLYFYWYRQILGQKVEFLVSFYNNEISEKSEIFDDQFSVERPDGSNFTLKIRSTKLEDSAMYFCASSLVGGANEQFFGPGTRLTVL.

V is TRBV7-2 and J is TRBJ2-7; D remains ambiguous. The CDR3 has 14 amino acids. The V end was cut by 1 base, the J end by 1 base, with 8 bases between. Germline CDR1 is SGHTA and CDR2 is FQGNSA. This CDR3 reads CASSLDAGSYEQYF. CDR3 coding DNA: TGTGCCAGCAGCTTAGATGCAGGATCCTACGAGCAGTACTTC.

This clone was detected only a few times. The chain couples TRBV21-1 to TRBJ2-5; the table assigns TRBD2, which was not confirmed against the DNA. TRBV21-1 is a pseudogene. CDR3 length equals 17 residues. CDR3 region: CASSKVRIAGGLETQYF. The CDR3 DNA reads as TGTGCCAGCAGCAAAGTTCGGATAGCGGGGGGCTTGGAGACCCAGTACTTC.

This chain connects TRBV4-1 to TRBJ2-2; D gene unclear. From germline, CDR1 is MGHRA and CDR2 YSYEKL. This CDR3 spans 11 amino acids. V dropped 5 bases and J dropped 8 bases, with 6 bases sitting between them. CDR3 sequence reads: CASSNLGELFF. CDR3 DNA: TGCGCCAGCAGCAACTTAGGGGAGCTGTTTTTT.

The CDR3 coding sequence is TGTGCCAGCAGTGCGAACAGGGCCACTGAAGCTTTCTTT. It codes for CASSANRATEAFF. The chain has TRBV28 and TRBJ1-1; a possible D gene is TRBD1 (6 bases). The CDR3 extends over 13 amino acids. V lost 5 bases, J lost 4 bases, and 11 bases lay in between. The germline V gene has CDR1 MDHEN and CDR2 SYDVKM. Using reference TRBV28 and TRBJ1-1 for the parts outside the CDR3, the full variable domain is DVKVTQSSRYLVKRTGEKVFLECVQDMDHENMFWYRQDPGLGLRLIYFSYDVKMKEKGDIPEGYSVSREKKERFSLILESASTNQTSMYLCASSANRATEAFFGQGTRLTVV.